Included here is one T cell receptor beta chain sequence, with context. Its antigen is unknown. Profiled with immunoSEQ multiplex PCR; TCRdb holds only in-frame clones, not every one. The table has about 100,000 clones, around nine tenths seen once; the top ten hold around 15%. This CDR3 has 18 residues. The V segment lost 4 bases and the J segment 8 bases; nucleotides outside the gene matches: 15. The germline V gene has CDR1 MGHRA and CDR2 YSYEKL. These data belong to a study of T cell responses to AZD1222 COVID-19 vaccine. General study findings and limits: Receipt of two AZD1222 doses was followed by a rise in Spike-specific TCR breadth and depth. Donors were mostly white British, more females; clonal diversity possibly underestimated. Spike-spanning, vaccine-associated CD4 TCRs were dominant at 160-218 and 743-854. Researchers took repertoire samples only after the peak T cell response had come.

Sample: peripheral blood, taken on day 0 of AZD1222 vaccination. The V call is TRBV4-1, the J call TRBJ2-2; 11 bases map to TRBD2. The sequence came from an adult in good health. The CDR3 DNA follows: TGCGCCAGCAGCCGGACCGGGACTAGCGGCACATCGGCAGGGGAGCTGTTTTTT. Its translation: CASSRTGTSGTSAGELFF.